This TCR beta chain was identified in a study of cytomegalovirus exposure and HLA in healthy donors. Study-level information: HLA-typed donors were the source of approximately 80 million unique TCRs, which an early data release held.

The study ran its PCR with 60 Vbeta and 13 Jbeta primers. Profiled with immunoSEQ multiplex PCR; TCRdb holds only in-frame clones, not every one. Here the sample spans roughly 150,000 clones, about 68% being singletons. Regarding the study as a whole: More clonal expansion characterized HLA-associated TCR beta chains than equally common others in a later analysis.

The trim removed 4 bases at V and 9 bases at J, leaving 6 bases unmatched. This CDR3 is built from 15 residues. Per the germline V gene, CDR1 is SGHNT and CDR2 is YYREEE (reference sequence). The table lists this clone with a count of one. Its antigen is undetermined. The chain recombines TRBV5-4 with TRBJ2-1; TRBD2 matches 14 bases. This TCR came from a human donor in good health. The sequenced material came from PBMCs. The chain's CDR3 is CASSTGLAGAFEQFF. The CDR3 DNA reads as TGTGCCAGCAGCACGGGACTAGCGGGAGCATTTGAGCAGTTCTTC.